The 25 T cell receptor beta chains reported below all come from one sample, sequenced in a study of T cell changes during pregnancy in multiple sclerosis. The data were produced by immunoSEQ multiplex PCR, yet TCRdb's version contains in-frame clones alone and is incomplete. The sample has about 96,000 clones, over 80% seen once. Source: peripheral blood, taken in the first trimester of pregnancy. These receptors came from a female donor with multiple sclerosis, enrolled in a pregnancy study.

The rearrangement joins TRBV15 to TRBJ2-1, with 11 bases lining up with TRBD2. The germline gives CDR1 LNHNV, CDR2 YYDKDF (reference sequence). V lost 3 bases to trimming and J lost 1 base; unmatched junction nucleotides: 2. This CDR3 spans 16 amino acids. The CDR3 DNA follows: TGTGCCACCAGCAGGTCTAGCGGGAGGTCCTACAATGAGCAGTTCTTC. Residues: CATSRSSGRSYNEQFF.

The rearrangement joins TRBV6-1 to TRBJ1-3; no clear D. Germline assignment: CDR1 MNHNS and CDR2 SASEGT. The CDR3 is made up of 14 amino acids. Trimming pared 5 bases from V and 0 bases from J, leaving 8 bases between. The CDR3 nucleotides read TGTGCCAGCAGTCAACGCAGCTCTGGAAACACCATATATTTT. Its protein is CASSQRSSGNTIYF.

The J gene is TRBJ1-5, the V gene TRBV7-6; tentative D call: TRBD1 (5 bases). The CDR3 sequence is 13 residues long. The germline gives CDR1 SGHVS, CDR2 FNYEAQ. V shed 3 bases and J shed 5 bases, with 8 bases lying between them. The CDR3 sequence: CASSFRGDQPQHF. The CDR3 nucleotides are TGTGCCAGCAGCTTTCGGGGGGATCAGCCCCAGCATTTT.

This sequence joins TRBV7-9 and TRBJ2-7; TRBD2 agrees at 10 bases. V lost 5 bases to trimming and J lost 4 bases; unmatched junction nucleotides: 11. This CDR3 region has 16 residues. The germline V gene encodes CDR1 SEHNR and CDR2 FQNEAQ (reference sequence). CDR3 sequence: CASSHTAGGPEYEQYF. In nucleotides, the CDR3 is TGTGCCAGCAGCCATACAGCGGGAGGGCCGGAGTACGAGCAGTACTTC.

The rearrangement links TRBV28 to TRBJ2-3; TRBD1 matches 7 bases. The CDR3 consists of 14 residues. V lost 5 bases to trimming and J lost 6 bases; unmatched junction nucleotides: 8. Germline CDR1 is MDHEN and CDR2 is SYDVKM. The CDR3 DNA is TGTGCCAGCAGTCAGACAGGGCCTGGGGATACGCAGTATTTT. Protein sequence: CASSQTGPGDTQYF.

This chain links TRBV4-2 with TRBJ2-4; D unresolved. Per the germline V gene, CDR1 is LGHNA and CDR2 is YNFKEQ. Trimming shortened V by 4 bases and J by 3 bases, and 19 bases separated the two germline ends. The CDR3 is 17 amino acids. Here the CDR3 reads CASSPETKVGVKNIQYF. CDR3 DNA: TGTGCCAGCAGCCCTGAGACGAAGGTTGGAGTCAAAAACATTCAGTACTTC.

J is TRBJ2-1 and V is TRBV5-4; D is perhaps TRBD1 (5 bases). The CDR3 length is 18 residues. Germline-derived CDR1 and CDR2 are SGHNT and YYREEE (reference sequence). The V gene lost 3 bases and the J gene lost 0 bases, with 19 bases spanning the gap. CDR3 in DNA: TGTGCCAGCAGCTCAGGACACTCCGACCAAAGCTCCTACAATGAGCAGTTCTTC. Protein product: CASSSGHSDQSSYNEQFF.

The V and J genes are TRBV19 and TRBJ2-2; 11 positions agree with TRBD2. Germline assignment: CDR1 LNHDA and CDR2 SQIVND (reference sequence). The ends lost 9 bases at V and 4 bases at J; junction bases unmatched: 4. The CDR3 spans 14 residues. The CDR3 reads CASRLAGTTGELFF. The CDR3 nucleotides read TGTGCCAGCAGACTAGCGGGGACCACCGGGGAGCTGTTTTTT. Together with reference TRBV19 and TRBJ2-2, the CDR3 gives the full variable domain: DGGITQSPKYLFRKEGQNVTLSCEQNLNHDAMYWYRQDPGQGLRLIYYSQIVNDFQKGDIAEGYSVSREKKESFPLTVTSAQKNPTAFYLCASRLAGTTGELFFGEGSRLTVL.

The rearrangement uses TRBV28 and TRBJ1-2, with D possibly being TRBD1 (5 bases). The CDR3 is 16 residues long. The germline V gene encodes CDR1 MDHEN and CDR2 SYDVKM. V was clipped by 5 bases and J by 1 base, with 17 bases between them. Here the CDR3 DNA reads TGTGCCAGCAGTCCCCTGGGTCAGGGTCGTAACTATGGCTACACCTTC. This gives the protein CASSPLGQGRNYGYTF.

V is TRBV9 and J is TRBJ2-2, with 7 bases lining up with TRBD1. The CDR3 sequence is 14 residues long. Looked up from germline, CDR1 is SGDLS and CDR2 is YYNGEE. V lost 0 bases and J lost 5; bases outside the gene matches: 1. CDR3: CASSVEGATGELFF. The CDR3 coding sequence is TGTGCCAGCAGCGTAGAGGGGGCGACCGGGGAGCTGTTTTTT.

The chain couples TRBV19 to TRBJ2-5, with a possible D match to TRBD1 (6 bases). V was trimmed by 3 bases and J by 5 bases, leaving 10 bases between them. Per germline, CDR1 LNHDA and CDR2 SQIVND (reference sequence). This CDR3 has 13 residues. CDR3 loop: CASSIVRGETQYF. CDR3 DNA sequence: TGTGCCAGTAGTATTGTCAGGGGTGAGACCCAGTACTTC.

The rearrangement uses TRBV7-8 and TRBJ2-6, with D tentatively TRBD2 (6 bases). The V gene lost 1 base and the J gene lost 0 bases, with 13 bases spanning the gap. The CDR3 is made up of 18 amino acids. CDR1 SGHVS and CDR2 FQNEAQ come from the germline V gene. The CDR3 DNA reads TGTGCCAGCAGCTTAGGCTGGCCCGGGAGCTCTGGGGCCAACGTCCTGACTTTC. Translation gives CASSLGWPGSSGANVLTF.

The rearrangement joins TRBV5-4 to TRBJ2-1; tentatively, D is TRBD2 (5 bases). The CDR3 is made up of 12 amino acids. Per germline, CDR1 SGHNT and CDR2 YYREEE (reference sequence). V gave up 2 bases and J gave up 9 bases, with 9 bases separating them. The CDR3 reads CASSLTGVEQFF. Here the CDR3 DNA reads TGTGCCAGCAGCTTAACCGGGGTTGAGCAGTTCTTC.

V usage is TRBV5-4 and J usage is TRBJ2-3; D possibly corresponds to TRBD2 (7 bases). This CDR3 has 17 residues. Trimming removed 7 bases at V and 0 bases at J, with 21 bases between. Per the germline V gene, CDR1 is SGHNT and CDR2 is YYREEE (reference sequence). CDR3 region: CASPQKGEGPSTDTQYF. The CDR3 DNA is TGTGCCAGCCCCCAAAAGGGGGAGGGCCCGAGCACAGATACGCAGTATTTT.

The rearrangement joins TRBV27 to TRBJ1-2; 7 bases agree with TRBD1. Per the germline V gene, CDR1 is MNHEY and CDR2 is SMNVEV (reference sequence). V dropped 4 bases and J dropped 6; count of bases not matched to a gene: 8. The CDR3 is 14 amino acids. CDR3 protein: CASSSLSTGHGYTF. The CDR3 DNA is TGTGCCAGCAGTTCGCTATCGACAGGGCATGGCTACACCTTC.

The J gene is TRBJ1-4, the V gene TRBV27; D possibly corresponds to TRBD1 (6 bases). Trimming took off 5 bases at V and 0 bases at J, with 22 bases between the two ends. This CDR3 has 19 amino acids. Per the germline V gene, CDR1 is MNHEY and CDR2 is SMNVEV (reference sequence). DNA of the CDR3: TGTGCCAGCAGTCCCTCCGACAGGAACATGAGGGCAACTAATGAAAAACTGTTTTTT. Protein: CASSPSDRNMRATNEKLFF.

This clone was observed once. The chain has TRBV21-1 and TRBJ2-3; the DNA was not compared with TRBD2, the D call given in the table. TRBV21-1 is described as a pseudogene. CDR3 length: 15 residues. Here the CDR3 reads CASSELSGNTDTQYF. The CDR3 nucleotides read TGTGCCAGCAGCGAACTTAGCGGGAACACAGATACGCAGTATTTT.

The V call is TRBV12-5, the J call TRBJ2-1; TRBD1 agrees at 7 bases. V shed 4 bases, J shed 5 bases, and the junction held 2 bases outside the gene matches. The CDR3 is 13 residues long. The germline gives CDR1 LGHNT, CDR2 FRNRAP. The CDR3 sequence is CASGWDSHNEQFF. The CDR3 nucleotides are TGTGCTAGTGGTTGGGACAGCCACAATGAGCAGTTCTTC. Drawing the rest from reference TRBV12-5 and TRBJ2-1, the complete variable domain is DARVTQTPRHKVTEMGQEVTMRCQPILGHNTVFWYRQTMMQGLELLAYFRNRAPLDDSGMPKDRFSAEMPDATLATLKIQPSEPRDSAVYFCASGWDSHNEQFFGPGTRLTVL.

The rearrangement links TRBV28 to TRBJ2-3; no definite D call. The germline V and J ends were trimmed by 2 bases and 4 bases, with 7 bases remaining between them. Germline V gives CDR1 MDHEN, CDR2 SYDVKM. This CDR3 has 13 residues. The CDR3, as DNA: TGTGCCAGCAGTTTACGGAGCCCAGATACGCAGTATTTT. Protein sequence: CASSLRSPDTQYF.

The chain is built from TRBV27 and TRBJ2-2, with 10 bases aligning to TRBD1. There are 15 residues in the CDR3. Germline values: CDR1 MNHEY, CDR2 SMNVEV (reference sequence). V shed 5 bases, J shed 5 bases, and the junction held 5 bases outside the gene matches. CDR3 coding DNA: TGTGCCAGCAGTCCCCGACAGGGGGCGACCGGGGAGCTGTTTTTT. Its protein product is CASSPRQGATGELFF.

The chain carries TRBV27 and TRBJ1-4; D is unclear. Germline V gene sequence: CDR1 MNHEY, CDR2 SMNVEV (reference sequence). The CDR3 has 13 residues. Trimming left V 2 bases short and J 8 bases short, with 9 bases between. CDR3 nucleotide sequence: TGTGCCAGCAGTTTAGAGGAGGGCGAAAAACTGTTTTTT. Residues: CASSLEEGEKLFF.

The chain carries TRBV15 and TRBJ2-5; D remains unclear. In germline, CDR1 is LNHNV, CDR2 YYDKDF (reference sequence). The CDR3 is 13 residues long. Trimming took 0 bases from V and 4 from J, leaving 6 bases between them. Here the CDR3 reads CATSRERRETQYF. The CDR3 bases are TGTGCCACCAGCAGAGAGAGGAGAGAGACCCAGTACTTC.

The chain is built from TRBV28 and TRBJ1-1; unclear D gene. The CDR3 totals 16 residues. The V gene lost 3 bases and the J gene lost 1 base, with 15 bases spanning the gap. Germline V gene lookup returns CDR1 MDHEN and CDR2 SYDVKM. CDR3 DNA: TGTGCCAGCAGTTTGGTGGAGGGAGCACGGAACACTGAAGCTTTCTTT. As protein: CASSLVEGARNTEAFF.

The V call is TRBV2, the J call TRBJ1-1, with D perhaps TRBD1 (6 bases). There are 14 residues in the CDR3. V lost 4 bases to trimming and J lost 5 bases, with 14 bases between them. Germline assignment: CDR1 SNHLY and CDR2 FYNNEI. In nucleotides, the CDR3 is TGTGCCAGCAGTGTTTGGGGGCTTGCAACTGAAGCTTTCTTT. It translates to CASSVWGLATEAFF.

This sequence joins TRBV28 and TRBJ2-7, with 8 bases fitting TRBD2. CDR3 size: 14 residues. CDR1 and CDR2 from the germline V gene are MDHEN and SYDVKM. Germline trimming cut 5 bases from V and 3 bases from J; bases unmatched to any gene: 6. The CDR3, as DNA: TGTGCCAGCAGTGTACTAGCGGAGGTCTACGAGCAGTACTTC. This sequence encodes CASSVLAEVYEQYF.